This T cell receptor (beta chain) was captured by sequencing in a study of beta chain features in type 1 diabetes. About the study: All samples yielded 107,917,701 examined sorted cells. Whole-study findings and limits: TCRB CDR3s from Type 1 diabetes patients were moderately but significantly shorter in all four CD4+ subsets.

V shed 0 bases and J 7 bases; nucleotides not matched to a gene: 12. Germline V gene sequence: CDR1 LNHNV, CDR2 YYDKDF (reference sequence). This CDR3 has 17 residues. In regard to this clone: Antigen unknown.

Since all of the isolated RNA was reverse transcribed, expressed TCRB transcripts were what got sequenced. TCRdb's copy holds only in-frame clones and misses some; the assay was immunoSEQ multiplex PCR. This table has roughly 260,000 clones, approximately 11% appearing once. The genes are TRBV15 and TRBJ2-1, with TRBD2 identical over 7 bases. Sequencing was done on a sample of naive CD4+ T cells from blood. The TCR sequence derives from a man aged 25 to 40 with type 1 diabetes. The DNA for the CDR3 is TGTGCCACCAGCAGAGACCGAGACGGGGGGTGGTGGAATGAGCAGTTCTTC. The encoded protein is CATSRDRDGGWWNEQFF.